This T cell receptor (beta chain) appears in the sequencing data of a study of identical twins. TCRdb independently ran MiXCR on the 5' RACE reads; one entry per CDR3 protein. The table lists 200,000 to 250,000 distinct CDR3 sequences, around 8% of them singletons, with approximately 2% in the top ten. From germline, CDR1 is KGHDR and CDR2 SFDVKD. The CDR3 runs to 13 residues. Between the trimmed V and J ends, which lost 4 bases and 1 base, there was a span of 6 bases. This sample also belongs to another study, concerning yellow fever vaccine responses in identical twins. In that study: Vaccine T cell responses of twins reportedly seemed partly convergent and partly personalized.

This TCR came from a woman aged 18-35 years in good health. Sequenced material: memory (CD45RO+) T cells sorted from blood. This sequence joins TRBV24-1 and TRBJ1-2, with D possibly TRBD1 on 5 matching bases. The CDR3 region has the DNA TGTGCCACCAGTGAGGGGGGTAACTATGGCTACACCTTC. Its protein is CATSEGGNYGYTF.